This TCR beta chain appears in the sequencing data of a study of blood T cell repertoires in COVID-19. Study summary: The cDNA or gDNA used as material had been derived from T cells, B-cell-depleted T cells, or PBMCs.

Sequencing was performed with immunoSEQ multiplex PCR; in TCRdb, only in-frame clones are kept and a portion is missing. In the table there are more than 200,000 clones, more than 65% of which are singletons. The clonotype originates from a woman aged 40 to 55 with active or convalescent COVID-19. The sample was peripheral blood.

CDR3 residues: CASSRETGGGSPLHF. The CDR3 DNA is TGCGCCAGCAGCCGTGAGACAGGGGGAGGGTCACCCCTCCACTTT. The chain carries TRBV5-1 and TRBJ1-6; TRBD1 matches 9 bases. The V and J ends lost 4 bases and 10 bases, in that order; junction bases with no gene match: 9. Germline V CDR1 and CDR2: SGHRS, YFSETQ. The CDR3 sequence is 15 residues long.